Presented here are 17 T cell receptor beta chains from one specimen sequenced in a study of blood T cell repertoires in COVID-19. Measured with immunoSEQ multiplex PCR; TCRdb has only the in-frame clones, and not every one. This repertoire shows roughly 43,000 clones, approximately 90% found once; its top ten account for around 8.3%. Sequenced input: peripheral blood. The source is a man aged 55-75 years with active COVID-19.

DNA for the CDR3: TGTGCCAGCAGCTGGGGACTAGCGGGAAGCACAGATACGCAGTATTTT. This codes for CASSWGLAGSTDTQYF. The chain joins TRBV5-8 to TRBJ2-3; 13 bases map to TRBD2. This CDR3 is built from 16 residues. V gave up 3 bases and J gave up 0 bases; unmatched junction bases: 1. Germline CDR1 is SGHTS and CDR2 is YDEGEE.

This clone was seen a few times. J is TRBJ2-7 and V is TRBV9; 10 bases match TRBD1. Trimming took 0 bases from V and 2 from J; bases not matched to a gene: 8. Germline V lookup: CDR1 SGDLS, CDR2 YYNGEE. The length of the CDR3 is 17 residues. In nucleotides, the CDR3 is TGTGCCAGCAGCGTAGCCTCCGGGACAGGGGCAACCTACGAGCAGTACTTC. Amino acid sequence: CASSVASGTGATYEQYF.

V and J are TRBV4-3 and TRBJ1-2; D uncertain. The ends were cut back, 3 bases at V and 4 bases at J, with 18 bases in the middle. This CDR3 contains 16 residues. Per the germline V gene, CDR1 is LGHNA and CDR2 is YSLEER. CDR3 sequence reads: CASSQTTGGTSYGYTF. Here the CDR3 DNA reads TGCGCCAGCAGCCAGACTACCGGAGGTACCAGCTATGGCTACACCTTC.

V gene TRBV30 combines with J gene TRBJ2-7; no clear D. The germline CDR1 and CDR2 sequences are GTSNPN and SVGIG (reference sequence). The V end lost 3 bases, the J end lost 6 bases, and 15 bases lay between the germline ends. The CDR3 sequence is 13 residues long. The CDR3 sequence is CAWSATFFGEQYF. CDR3 DNA: TGTGCCTGGAGCGCAACATTTTTTGGCGAGCAGTACTTC. The complete variable domain, with remaining parts taken from reference TRBV30 and TRBJ2-7, reads SQTIHQWPATLVQPVGSPLSLECTVEGTSNPNLYWYRQAAGRGLQLLFYSVGIGQISSEVPQNLSASRPQDRQFILSSKKLLLSDSGFYLCAWSATFFGEQYFGPGTRLTVT.

The chain joins TRBV7-2 to TRBJ2-3, with a tentative D call TRBD2 (6 bases). This CDR3 is 14 amino acids long. V was shortened by 5 bases and J by 5 bases, with 14 bases between the two germline ends. From germline, CDR1 is SGHTA and CDR2 FQGNSA. CDR3 bases: TGTGCCAGCAGCGGGGACTGGAGGGGAGATACGCAGTATTTT. This gives the protein CASSGDWRGDTQYF.

This chain joins TRBV28 and TRBJ2-4, with D maybe TRBD2 (7 bases). Germline assignment: CDR1 MDHEN and CDR2 SYDVKM. V was trimmed by 7 bases and J by 7 bases, leaving 17 bases between them. The CDR3 is 14 amino acids. The DNA of the CDR3 is TGTGCCAGCACGCTCAGAGGGGGGGGGAACATTCAGTACTTC. Translating it yields CASTLRGGGNIQYF.

This rearrangement joins TRBV19 to TRBJ2-7; tentative D call: TRBD2 (6 bases). CDR1 and CDR2 (germline): LNHDA, SQIVND (reference sequence). CDR3 length: 16 amino acids. Trimming pared 6 bases from V and 1 base from J, leaving 19 bases between. The CDR3 reads CASSHRGTLGSYEQYF. As DNA, the CDR3 is TGTGCCAGTAGCCATCGCGGGACGCTGGGTTCCTACGAGCAGTACTTC. Combining the CDR3 with reference TRBV19 and TRBJ2-7 gives the whole variable domain DGGITQSPKYLFRKEGQNVTLSCEQNLNHDAMYWYRQDPGQGLRLIYYSQIVNDFQKGDIAEGYSVSREKKESFPLTVTSAQKNPTAFYLCASSHRGTLGSYEQYFGPGTRLTVT.

The CDR3 spells CASSPQGPQPQHF. The CDR3 DNA follows: TGTGCCAGCAGTCCACAGGGTCCTCAGCCCCAGCATTTT. This chain links TRBV6-2 or TRBV6-3 with TRBJ1-5, with a tentative D call TRBD1 (6 bases). The CDR3 is made up of 13 amino acids. Germline loops: CDR1 MNHEY, CDR2 SVGEGT. Between the trimmed V and J ends, which lost 5 bases and 6 bases, there was a span of 11 bases.

The chain couples TRBV5-4 to TRBJ2-7, with a possible D match to TRBD1 (7 bases). Trimming stripped 1 base from V and 0 bases from J, with 11 bases between. CDR3 size: 15 residues. Per germline, CDR1 SGHNT and CDR2 YYREEE (reference sequence). In DNA form, the CDR3 reads TGTGCCAGCAGCTTGTGGAGGGGGCTCTCCTACGAGCAGTACTTC. Amino acids: CASSLWRGLSYEQYF.

V usage is TRBV5-4 and J usage is TRBJ1-2; perhaps TRBD1 as D (6 bases). Germline V lookup: CDR1 SGHNT, CDR2 YYREEE (reference sequence). The CDR3 is made up of 13 amino acids. V gave up 0 bases and J gave up 5 bases, with 8 bases separating them. The CDR3 bases are TGTGCCAGCAGCTTGGACAGGGTGTATGGCTACACCTTC. Amino acids: CASSLDRVYGYTF.

CDR3 sequence: CASSGGSNQETQYF. The CDR3 DNA is TGTGCCAGCAGTGGTGGTAGCAACCAAGAGACCCAGTACTTC. This chain uses TRBV2 with TRBJ2-5; D call uncertain. The ends were cut back, 4 bases at V and 0 bases at J, with 9 bases in the middle. This CDR3 is built from 14 residues. The germline V gene encodes CDR1 SNHLY and CDR2 FYNNEI. The entire variable domain, with the rest obtained from reference TRBV2 and TRBJ2-5, is as follows: EPEVTQTPSHQVTQMGQEVILRCVPISNHLYFYWYRQILGQKVEFLVSFYNNEISEKSEIFDDQFSVERPDGSNFTLKIRSTKLEDSAMYFCASSGGSNQETQYFGPGTRLLVL.

The gene calls are TRBV5-1 and TRBJ2-1, with 8 bases lining up with TRBD2. V lost 7 bases, J lost 8 bases, and 14 bases stayed unmatched. Germline CDR1 and CDR2: SGHRS and YFSETQ. The CDR3 spans 15 residues. This chain's CDR3 is CASYTEGLGSDEQFF. The CDR3 DNA is TGCGCCAGCTATACCGAGGGACTAGGGTCTGATGAGCAGTTCTTC.

The chain combines TRBV3-1 (or the pseudogene TRBV3-2) with TRBJ2-7; a weak D match, TRBD2 (6 bases). The CDR3 spans 15 residues. CDR1 and CDR2 from the germline V gene are LGHDT and YNNKEL (reference sequence). The V and J ends lost 4 bases and 1 base respectively, with 14 bases between them. CDR3 protein: CASSPRGLLSYEQYF. DNA for the CDR3: TGTGCCAGCAGCCCCCGGGGACTTTTATCCTACGAGCAGTACTTC.

The chain links TRBV6-5 to TRBJ1-5; weak D call: TRBD1 (5 bases). The germline V gene encodes CDR1 MNHEY and CDR2 SVGAGI. This CDR3 region has 13 residues. V dropped 8 bases and J dropped 3 bases, with 11 bases sitting between them. CDR3 sequence (DNA): TGTGCCAGCGCGCAGGGACTCAATCAGCCCCAGCATTTT. Encoded protein: CASAQGLNQPQHF.

The chain is built from TRBV3-1 (or the pseudogene TRBV3-2) and TRBJ2-3, with D possibly TRBD2 on 6 matching bases. The CDR3 spans 15 residues. V lost 4 bases to trimming and J lost 2 bases, with 13 bases between them. Germline V gene lookup returns CDR1 LGHDT and CDR2 YNNKEL (reference sequence). CDR3 sequence (DNA): TGTGCCAGCAGCCTGTCCGAGCGGGTCACAGATACGCAGTATTTT. Protein product: CASSLSERVTDTQYF.

Here the CDR3 reads CASSPQREGETQYF. In DNA form, the CDR3 reads TGTGCCAGCTCACCTCAGAGGGAGGGGGAGACCCAGTACTTC. The V gene is TRBV18, the J gene TRBJ2-5; 7 bases line up with TRBD2. This CDR3 is 14 amino acids long. Germline CDR1 KGHSH, CDR2 LQKENI. With V trimmed by 3 bases and J by 5 bases, 6 bases remained unmatched.

The genes are TRBV5-1 and TRBJ2-7, with TRBD1 matching over 8 bases. Germline V CDR1 and CDR2: SGHRS, YFSETQ. The CDR3 runs to 15 residues. With V trimmed by 3 bases and J by 6 bases, 11 bases remained unmatched. CDR3 DNA: TGCGCCAGCAGCTACGTCCCAGGGGGCTCTAGCGAGCAGTACTTC. Translating gives CASSYVPGGSSEQYF.